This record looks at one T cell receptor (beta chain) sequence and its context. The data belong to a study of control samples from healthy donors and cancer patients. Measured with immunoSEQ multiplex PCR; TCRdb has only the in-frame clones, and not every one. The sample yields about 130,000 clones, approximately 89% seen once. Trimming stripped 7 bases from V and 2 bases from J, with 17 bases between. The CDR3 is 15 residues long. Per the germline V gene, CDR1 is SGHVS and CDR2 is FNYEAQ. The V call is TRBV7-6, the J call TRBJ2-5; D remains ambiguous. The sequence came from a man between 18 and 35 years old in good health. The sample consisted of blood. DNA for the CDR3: TGTGCCAGCAAGCTCCCCGGCAATTATCAAGAGACCCAGTACTTC. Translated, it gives CASKLPGNYQETQYF. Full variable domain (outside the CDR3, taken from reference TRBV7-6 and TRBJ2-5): GAGVSQSPRYKVTKRGQDVALRCDPISGHVSLYWYRQALGQGPEFLTYFNYEAQQDKSGLPNDRFSAERPEGSISTLTIQRTEQRDSAMYRCASKLPGNYQETQYFGPGTRLLVL.